A single sample gave rise to the 24 T cell receptor beta chains below, sequenced in a study of blood T cell repertoires in COVID-19. This table comes from immunoSEQ multiplex PCR, and its TCRdb copy is limited to in-frame clones, with some not included. The repertoire consists of about 460,000 clones, with around nine tenths occurring once and the leading ten covering under 9.5%. The sample taken for sequencing was PBMCs or T cells enriched from blood (not recorded which). Receptors originate from a woman aged 55 to 70 who had recovered from COVID-19.

This chain uses TRBV9 with TRBJ1-6; TRBD1 agrees at 8 bases. Germline trimming cut 0 bases from V and 6 bases from J; bases unmatched to any gene: 8. Germline V lookup: CDR1 SGDLS, CDR2 YYNGEE. This CDR3 region has 17 residues. The CDR3 loop reads CASSVAGGQAINSPLHF. The CDR3 DNA reads TGTGCCAGCAGCGTAGCCGGGGGACAGGCTATTAATTCACCCCTCCACTTT.

The chain couples TRBV6-5 to TRBJ1-2, with 9 positions matching TRBD1. V was clipped by 6 bases and J by 8 bases; unmatched bases: 7. This CDR3 spans 13 amino acids. The germline gives CDR1 MNHEY, CDR2 SVGAGI. The CDR3: CASRIRDREGYTF. CDR3 sequence (DNA): TGTGCCAGCAGAATCCGGGACAGGGAGGGCTACACCTTC.

The chain carries TRBV2 and TRBJ2-7; 7 bases are shared with TRBD1. Per germline, CDR1 SNHLY and CDR2 FYNNEI. This CDR3 is 12 amino acids long. V gave up 5 bases and J gave up 4 bases; unmatched junction bases: 2. This CDR3 is CASSLQGYEQYV. Here the CDR3 DNA reads TGTGCCAGCAGTCTACAGGGGTACGAGCAGTACGTC.

This clone was picked up one time. V and J are TRBV27 and TRBJ2-5; D is perhaps TRBD1 (7 bases). The CDR3 sequence is 15 residues long. Germline CDR1 is MNHEY and CDR2 is SMNVEV (reference sequence). Trimming took off 2 bases at V and 7 bases at J, with 17 bases between the two ends. Here the CDR3 reads CASSLGGGGQGTQYF. The DNA of the CDR3 is TGTGCCAGCAGTTTAGGAGGGGGCGGCCAGGGGACCCAGTACTTC.

This clone was counted a single time. Written as DNA, the CDR3 is TGTGCCAGTAGTACCCCTAAGACTAGCGGGGTAGAGACCCAGTACTTC. Translating it yields CASSTPKTSGVETQYF. The rearrangement links TRBV19 to TRBJ2-5; 11 nucleotides line up with TRBD2. The CDR3 has 16 residues. J was trimmed by 4 bases and V by 4 bases; bases with no gene match: 8. CDR1 and CDR2 from the germline V gene are LNHDA and SQIVND (reference sequence).

J is TRBJ2-2 and V is TRBV15; D gene ambiguous. The germline CDR1 and CDR2 sequences are LNHNV and YYDKDF (reference sequence). The CDR3 covers 16 residues. V lost 0 bases, J lost 0 bases, and 8 bases lay in between. As DNA, the CDR3 is TGTGCCACCAGCAGAGATGTAGCAGCGAACACCGGGGAGCTGTTTTTT. It codes for CATSRDVAANTGELFF.

The chain employs TRBV2 and TRBJ2-1; 7 bases line up with TRBD2. Germline V CDR1 and CDR2: SNHLY, FYNNEI. The CDR3 extends over 14 amino acids. The V segment lost 6 bases and the J segment 1 base; nucleotides outside the gene matches: 3. CDR3 region: CASSLGGSYNEQFF. As DNA, the CDR3 is TGTGCCAGCAGCCTGGGGGGGTCCTACAATGAGCAGTTCTTC.

The chain has TRBV27 and TRBJ1-2, with 8 bases that match TRBD1. The V segment lost 6 bases and the J segment 4 bases; nucleotides outside the gene matches: 7. The CDR3 extends over 14 amino acids. Germline V lookup: CDR1 MNHEY, CDR2 SMNVEV (reference sequence). CDR3 region: CASSDRGGGYGYTF. DNA for the CDR3: TGTGCCAGCAGCGACAGGGGAGGGGGCTATGGCTACACCTTC.

The CDR3 region is CATSDPYDRDQPQHF. CDR3 bases: TGTGCCACCAGTGACCCCTACGACAGGGATCAGCCCCAGCATTTT. This sequence joins TRBV24-1 and TRBJ1-5, with 7 positions matching TRBD1. Germline lookup yields CDR1 KGHDR and CDR2 SFDVKD. Trimming removed 4 bases from V and 5 bases from J; junction bases left unmatched: 7. This CDR3 spans 15 amino acids.

The V gene is TRBV10-1, the J gene TRBJ2-2; 8 bases align to TRBD1. This CDR3 spans 14 amino acids. Trimming removed 5 bases from V and 6 bases from J; junction bases left unmatched: 5. Germline V gene data show CDR1 as WNHNN and CDR2 as SYGVQD (reference sequence). CDR3 protein: CASSLDRVPGELFF. In DNA, the CDR3 is TGCGCCAGCAGTCTGGACAGGGTCCCCGGGGAGCTGTTTTTT.

Points on this clone: Other DNA variants within this sample encode the same CDR3. This sequence joins TRBV18 and TRBJ1-5; D call uncertain. The CDR3 consists of 13 residues. V lost 2 bases, J lost 3 bases, and 5 bases lay in between. In germline, CDR1 is KGHSH, CDR2 LQKENI. The CDR3 coding sequence is TGTGCCAGCTCACCAGGGCTCAATCAGCCCCAGCATTTT. This sequence encodes CASSPGLNQPQHF.

About this clone itself: This CDR3 is also generated by other DNA sequences in the sample. The chain combines TRBV18 with TRBJ2-5; 8 bases line up with TRBD1. The CDR3 extends over 15 amino acids. CDR1 is KGHSH, CDR2 LQKENI, per germline. The V gene end was trimmed by 2 bases and the J gene end by 4 bases; junction bases not matched to a gene: 6. CDR3 residues: CASSPGQGAGETQYF. The CDR3 coding sequence is TGTGCCAGCTCACCAGGGCAGGGGGCAGGAGAGACCCAGTACTTC. The variable domain in full, with the rest retrieved from reference TRBV18 and TRBJ2-5, is NAGVMQNPRHLVRRRGQEARLRCSPMKGHSHVYWYRQLPEEGLKFMVYLQKENIIDESGMPKERFSAEFPKEGPSILRIQQVVRGDSAAYFCASSPGQGAGETQYFGPGTRLLVL.

This clone has just one count. The CDR3: CASSKTGGSTEAFF. The CDR3 DNA sequence: TGTGCCAGCAGCAAAACAGGGGGCAGCACTGAAGCTTTCTTT. The gene calls are TRBV21-1 and TRBJ1-1; the table's D gene call, TRBD1, was not cross checked with the DNA. TRBV21-1 represents a pseudogene. This CDR3 is 14 amino acids long.

V and J are TRBV7-2 and TRBJ2-2, with D perhaps matching TRBD1 (6 bases). Trimming cost V 5 bases and J 5 bases, with 12 bases left between them. CDR3 length equals 14 residues. The V gene's germline CDR1 is SGHTA and CDR2 FQGNSA. CDR3 sequence reads: CASSLRRGTGELFF. Written as DNA, the CDR3 is TGTGCCAGCAGCCTCCGCAGGGGAACCGGGGAGCTGTTTTTT.

J is TRBJ1-3 and V is TRBV6-1; 7 bases map to TRBD1. V gave up 1 base and J gave up 1 base; unmatched junction bases: 22. This CDR3 has 22 residues. Per germline, CDR1 MNHNS and CDR2 SASEGT. The DNA of the CDR3 is TGTGCCAGCAGTGAAGAAGTAAGCATCTTTCCGGGACAGAAGTGGTCTGGAAACACCATATATTTT. Protein sequence: CASSEEVSIFPGQKWSGNTIYF.

This clone appeared a single time. This rearrangement joins TRBV9 to TRBJ1-2, with unresolved D. V gave up 0 bases and J gave up 4 bases, with 10 bases separating them. The germline CDR1 and CDR2 sequences are SGDLS and YYNGEE. This CDR3 has 14 amino acids. The CDR3 sequence: CASSVVCTVYGYTF. The CDR3 nucleotides read TGTGCCAGCAGCGTAGTATGTACAGTCTATGGCTACACCTTC.

V and J are TRBV29-1 and TRBJ1-1; a possible D gene is TRBD1 (6 bases). The germline V gene encodes CDR1 SQVTM and CDR2 ANQGSEA. V lost 7 bases and J 5 bases, leaving 14 bases between the germline ends. The CDR3 has 12 amino acids. The CDR3 spells CSDIEGGTEAFF. The DNA for the CDR3 is TGCAGCGATATTGAGGGGGGGACTGAAGCTTTCTTT.

Note on this clone: This sample includes further DNA sequences coding for the same CDR3. V and J are TRBV5-1 and TRBJ1-6; 7 positions agree with TRBD1. Germline lookup yields CDR1 SGHRS and CDR2 YFSETQ. The CDR3 consists of 16 residues. With V trimmed by 0 bases and J by 4 bases, 4 bases remained unmatched. This chain's CDR3 is CASSLAGGRYNSPLHF. The CDR3, as DNA: TGCGCCAGCAGCTTGGCAGGGGGACGGTATAATTCACCCCTCCACTTT.

This clone has a handful of counts. J is TRBJ1-5 and V is TRBV30; D call uncertain. This CDR3 has 12 residues. Germline V gives CDR1 GTSNPN, CDR2 SVGIG (reference sequence). V shed 1 base and J shed 9 bases, with 10 bases lying between them. DNA of the CDR3: TGTGCCTGGAGTGATCTCGGTGGGCCCCAGCATTTT. Its protein product is CAWSDLGGPQHF.

This sequence joins TRBV2 and TRBJ2-2; no clear D gene. The CDR3 is 15 residues long. The germline V gene has CDR1 SNHLY and CDR2 FYNNEI. V lost 9 bases, J lost 0 bases, and 14 bases lay in between. The CDR3, as DNA: TGTGCCAGTACAACAGCTCCCTCGAACACCGGGGAGCTGTTTTTT. This codes for CASTTAPSNTGELFF. The variable domain in full, completed from reference TRBV2 and TRBJ2-2, reads EPEVTQTPSHQVTQMGQEVILRCVPISNHLYFYWYRQILGQKVEFLVSFYNNEISEKSEIFDDQFSVERPDGSNFTLKIRSTKLEDSAMYFCASTTAPSNTGELFFGEGSRLTVL.

V usage is TRBV1 and J usage is TRBJ1-3. TRBV1 is classified as a pseudogene. The CDR3 consists of 15 residues. For the CDR3, the DNA is TGCACCAGCAGCCAAAAGGCGGGGAATGGAAACACCATATATTTT. Its protein is CTSSQKAGNGNTIYF.

V gene TRBV12-3 or TRBV12-4 combines with J gene TRBJ2-7, with D possibly TRBD2 on 7 matching bases. The ends were cut back, 3 bases at V and 11 bases at J, with 17 bases in the middle. This CDR3 spans 13 amino acids. The DNA of the CDR3 is TGTGCCAGCAGTTTGTCCGGGGGGCGGAATGAGTACTTC. Translating it yields CASSLSGGRNEYF.

The rearrangement uses TRBV7-2 and TRBJ1-5; D is unresolved. Per germline, CDR1 SGHTA and CDR2 FQGNSA. Trimming removed 5 bases at V and 2 bases at J, with 13 bases between. The CDR3 runs to 15 residues. CDR3 sequence: CASSRFSDGNQPQHF. The CDR3 DNA follows: TGTGCCAGCAGCCGTTTTAGTGATGGCAATCAGCCCCAGCATTTT.

The chain joins TRBV18 to TRBJ1-4, with D perhaps matching TRBD1 (5 bases). The V gene lost 3 bases and the J gene lost 0 bases, with 11 bases spanning the gap. Germline-derived CDR1 and CDR2 are KGHSH and LQKENI. This CDR3 has 16 residues. CDR3 loop: CASSPGGPATNEKLFF. CDR3 in DNA: TGTGCCAGCTCACCCGGGGGACCCGCAACTAATGAAAAACTGTTTTTT.